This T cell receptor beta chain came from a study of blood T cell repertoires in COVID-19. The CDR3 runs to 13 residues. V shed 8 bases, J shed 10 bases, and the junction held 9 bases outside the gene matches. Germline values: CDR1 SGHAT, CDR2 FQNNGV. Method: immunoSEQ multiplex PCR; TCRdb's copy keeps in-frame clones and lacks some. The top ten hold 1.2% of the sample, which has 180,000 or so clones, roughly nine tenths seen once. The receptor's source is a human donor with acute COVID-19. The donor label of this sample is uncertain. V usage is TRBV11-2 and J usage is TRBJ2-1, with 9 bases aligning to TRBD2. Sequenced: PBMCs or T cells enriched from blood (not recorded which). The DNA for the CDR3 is TGTGCCAGCCGAAGGCGGGGGGGCCTCGAGCAGTTCTTC. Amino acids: CASRRRGGLEQFF.